These 15 T cell receptor beta chains share one sample of origin, sequenced in a study of blood T cell repertoires in COVID-19. The repertoire was sequenced with immunoSEQ multiplex PCR; TCRdb's copy has only in-frame clones and lacks some. The sample has 200,000 to 300,000 clones, roughly 88% seen once. The material sequenced was peripheral blood. The receptors were sampled from a man aged 80 or over with acute or convalescent COVID-19.

This clone was seen just once. CDR3 loop: CASSPGLMGLQETQYF. CDR3 bases: TGCGCCAGCAGCCCAGGTTTGATGGGACTCCAAGAGACCCAGTACTTC. The chain carries TRBV5-1 and TRBJ2-5, with D possibly being TRBD2 (6 bases). Germline CDR1 and CDR2: SGHRS and YFSETQ. V was pared by 4 bases and J by 1 base, with 17 bases between. The CDR3 runs 16 residues.

The genes are TRBV11-2 and TRBJ2-1, with 7 bases matching TRBD2. Trimming removed 8 bases from V and 1 base from J; junction bases left unmatched: 11. CDR3 size: 16 residues. Germline lookup yields CDR1 SGHAT and CDR2 FQNNGV. CDR3 DNA: TGTGCCAGCTCTTTGCGGGAGAGATTATCCTACAATGAGCAGTTCTTC. This encodes CASSLRERLSYNEQFF.

The CDR3 region is CASSLRGVGAEAFF. The CDR3 nucleotides are TGTGCCAGCAGCTTACGGGGGGTAGGCGCTGAAGCTTTCTTT. The chain joins TRBV7-8 to TRBJ1-1, with a possible D match to TRBD1 (5 bases). This CDR3 is 14 amino acids long. Trimming cost V 2 bases and J 6 bases, with 13 bases left between them. CDR1 is SGHVS, CDR2 FQNEAQ, per germline.

This chain's CDR3 is CAIRGDRGDQETQYF. The CDR3 DNA is TGTGCCATCAGAGGGGACAGGGGTGATCAAGAGACCCAGTACTTC. This chain connects TRBV10-3 to TRBJ2-5, with 10 bases matching TRBD1. Unmatched junction bases numbered 6, after V lost 6 bases and J lost 2 bases. Germline V gene data show CDR1 as ENHRY and CDR2 as SYGVKD. The CDR3 has 15 residues.

This rearrangement joins TRBV18 to TRBJ2-3, with 7 positions matching TRBD1. The junction had 5 bases not matched to a gene; V was cut back by 4 bases and J by 4 bases. Germline assignment: CDR1 KGHSH and CDR2 LQKENI. This CDR3 has 14 amino acids. In DNA form, the CDR3 reads TGTGCCAGCTCACAGAACAGGGGAGCAGATACGCAGTATTTT. This codes for CASSQNRGADTQYF.

The chain recombines TRBV18 with TRBJ2-1, with 8 bases lining up with TRBD2. The V gene's germline CDR1 is KGHSH and CDR2 LQKENI. CDR3 length: 16 residues. Trimming took 2 bases from V and 3 from J; bases not matched to a gene: 6. As DNA, the CDR3 is TGTGCCAGCTCACCAGGCCTAGCGGGTGACTACAATGAGCAGTTCTTC. This gives the protein CASSPGLAGDYNEQFF. Filled out from reference TRBV18 and TRBJ2-1, the complete variable domain reads NAGVMQNPRHLVRRRGQEARLRCSPMKGHSHVYWYRQLPEEGLKFMVYLQKENIIDESGMPKERFSAEFPKEGPSILRIQQVVRGDSAAYFCASSPGLAGDYNEQFFGPGTRLTVL.

The chain's CDR3 is CATGRERSPLHF. CDR3 in DNA: TGTGCCACCGGGAGGGAGCGATCACCCCTCCACTTT. This chain joins TRBV6-5 and TRBJ1-6; D is undetermined. Trimming pared 10 bases from V and 10 bases from J, leaving 14 bases between. Germline V lookup: CDR1 MNHEY, CDR2 SVGAGI. The CDR3 length is 12 residues.

Only one count was recorded for this clone. The chain links TRBV7-2 to TRBJ2-1; unclear D gene. Between the trimmed V and J ends, which lost 3 bases and 9 bases, there was a span of 15 bases. Germline CDR1 reads SGHTA; CDR2 reads FQGNSA. This CDR3 is built from 14 residues. CDR3 loop: CASSFDTRYGEQFF. The CDR3 coding sequence is TGTGCCAGCAGCTTTGACACCAGATATGGTGAGCAGTTCTTC.

This chain connects TRBV11-3 to TRBJ2-2; 8 bases map to TRBD1. The CDR3 runs to 15 residues. J lost 6 bases, V lost 5 bases, and 8 bases had no gene match. In germline, CDR1 is SGHNT, CDR2 YENEEA. CDR3 in DNA: TGTGCCAGCAGCCCGCGAACAGGGGGGCCCGGGGAGCTGTTTTTT. This gives the protein CASSPRTGGPGELFF.

The chain has TRBV7-6 and TRBJ2-7; possibly TRBD2 for D (6 bases). This CDR3 spans 15 amino acids. Germline V gives CDR1 SGHVS, CDR2 FNYEAQ. With 2 bases removed from V and 2 bases from J, the gap between germline ends came to 13 bases. Written as DNA, the CDR3 is TGTGCCAGCAGCTTAAATCCTAGCGAAACCTACGAGCAGTACTTC. It yields the protein CASSLNPSETYEQYF.

The genes are TRBV7-2 and TRBJ2-5, with D possibly being TRBD1 (5 bases). The V gene lost 3 bases and the J gene lost 6 bases, with 11 bases spanning the gap. CDR3 length equals 13 residues. CDR1 SGHTA and CDR2 FQGNSA come from the germline V gene. Written as DNA, the CDR3 is TGTGCCAGCAGCTTTGGGGCGACGCAGACCCAGTACTTC. Residues: CASSFGATQTQYF.

The chain is built from TRBV19 and TRBJ1-1; no clear D. The germline V gene encodes CDR1 LNHDA and CDR2 SQIVND (reference sequence). This CDR3 contains 14 residues. V was pared by 3 bases and J by 1 base, with 9 bases between. The CDR3 region has the DNA TGTGCCAGTAGTATGGGCACCAGGAACACTGAAGCTTTCTTT. This encodes CASSMGTRNTEAFF.

The chain employs TRBV14 and TRBJ1-2; D unresolved. The CDR3 consists of 13 residues. From germline, CDR1 is SGHDN and CDR2 FVKESK. Trimming took off 0 bases at V and 4 bases at J, with 6 bases between the two ends. The CDR3 coding sequence is TGTGCCAGCAGCCAAGAGCAGGTCTATGGCTACACCTTC. Amino acid sequence: CASSQEQVYGYTF.

The chain uses TRBV28 and TRBJ2-6, with a possible D match to TRBD2 (6 bases). The CDR3 runs 15 residues. The ends were cut back, 1 base at V and 2 bases at J, with 6 bases in the middle. Germline V gene sequence: CDR1 MDHEN, CDR2 SYDVKM. For the CDR3, the DNA is TGTGCCAGCAGTTTATCGGGAGCTGGGGCCAACGTCCTGACTTTC. Protein: CASSLSGAGANVLTF.

This clone is a singleton in its sample. The rearrangement links TRBV9 to TRBJ1-5; perhaps TRBD1 as D (6 bases). Germline V gene data show CDR1 as SGDLS and CDR2 as YYNGEE. The V end lost 2 bases, the J end lost 4 bases, and 13 bases lay between the germline ends. The CDR3 covers 15 residues. The CDR3 bases are TGTGCCAGCAGCGTCGCCGGGACACTTAATCAGCCCCAGCATTTT. Translating gives CASSVAGTLNQPQHF.